This T cell receptor (beta chain) was found in a study of T cell repertoires in cytomegalovirus infection. Across the whole study: Based on public TCR beta signatures, there were indications of CMV infection and of a matching HLA type.

TCRdb ran MiXCR on the reads and lists one entry per CDR3 protein. Among about 900,000 distinct CDR3 sequences, 25% to 40% were seen once, and the ten largest hold roughly an eighth. As regards this clonotype: The antigen is undetermined. A much larger clone is a single base away; this may be a read error. No conserved phenylalanine or tryptophan ends this CDR3, so it is likely a read error.

CDR1 is SGHRS and CDR2 is YFSETQ in the germline V gene. There are 11 residues in the CDR3. V dropped 4 bases and J dropped 9 bases, with 8 bases sitting between them. The TCR was taken from a human donor in good health (CMV status not recorded). Some clones in this sample may be carry-over from other donors' samples. The chain couples TRBV5-1 to TRBJ2-1; a possible D gene is TRBD2 (6 bases). Material: cultured CD8+ T cells from PBMCs, obtained from culture after CMV antigen stimulation. CDR3 protein: CASSQAGEQFS. CDR3 DNA: TGCGCCAGCAGCCAAGCGGGTGAGCAGTTCTCC.